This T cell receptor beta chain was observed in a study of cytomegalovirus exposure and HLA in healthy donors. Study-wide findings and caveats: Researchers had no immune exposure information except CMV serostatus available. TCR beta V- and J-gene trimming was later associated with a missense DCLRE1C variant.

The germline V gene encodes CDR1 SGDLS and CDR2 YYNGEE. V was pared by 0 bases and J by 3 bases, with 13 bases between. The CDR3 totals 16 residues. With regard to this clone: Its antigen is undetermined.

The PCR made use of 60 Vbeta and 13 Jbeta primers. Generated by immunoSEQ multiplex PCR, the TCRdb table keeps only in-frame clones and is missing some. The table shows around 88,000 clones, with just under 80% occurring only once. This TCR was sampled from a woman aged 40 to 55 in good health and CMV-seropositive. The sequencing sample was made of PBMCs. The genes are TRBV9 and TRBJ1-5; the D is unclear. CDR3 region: CASSVAQAGNNQPQHF. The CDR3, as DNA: TGTGCCAGCAGCGTAGCCCAGGCGGGCAACAATCAGCCCCAGCATTTT.